This T cell receptor (beta chain) emerged from a study of control samples from healthy donors and cancer patients. Using immunoSEQ multiplex PCR, the repertoire was profiled, and TCRdb retains in-frame clones only, with some absent. The sample yields under 70,000 clones, 70% to 90% seen once. The sequencing sample was made of blood. This clonotype was sampled from a man between 50 and 59 years old in good health.

CDR3: CARSPSKSQHF. The CDR3, as DNA: TGTGCCAGAAGCCCGTCAAAATCCCAGCATTTT. The V gene is TRBV5-3, the J gene TRBJ1-5, with D unclear. TRBV5-3 is known as an ORF, though its function is uncertain. Trimming removed 4 bases at V and 11 bases at J, with 10 bases between. The CDR3 runs to 11 residues.